Described below is a single TCR beta chain sequence and its context. Its specificity is unknown. CDR3 length: 14 residues. The ends were cut back, 4 bases at V and 1 base at J, with 9 bases in the middle. Germline values: CDR1 WSHSY, CDR2 SAAADI. Sequencing used immunoSEQ multiplex PCR; TCRdb keeps in-frame clones, though not all of them. The sample holds around 16,000 clones; around two thirds are singletons and the top ten take 5.5% to 7%. This entry belongs to a study of tumor-infiltrating lymphocytes in localized non-small cell lung cancer. In the study overall: The cohort mixed smokers and never-smokers, several histologies, and some post-neoadjuvant-chemotherapy samples. Resected tumor was paired with non-adjacent uninvolved lung from the same patient.

Study-level results: Compared with uninvolved lung, tumors showed higher T cell infiltration by TCRbeta sequencing.

Input material: lung tumor tissue. The sequence was collected from a human donor with non-small cell lung cancer. This rearrangement joins TRBV10-2 to TRBJ2-3, with D perhaps matching TRBD2 (5 bases). CDR3 sequence (DNA): TGCGCCAGCAGTGCGGCGGGTGGCACAGATACGCAGTATTTT. Residues: CASSAAGGTDTQYF.